Following are 26 T cell receptor beta chains from one sample sequenced in a study of CD8 T cells in Susac syndrome. The RNA input was 0.5 to 1 ug, and it was reverse transcribed with random hexamers. TCRdb re-called the immunoSEQ multiplex PCR reads with MiXCR, one entry per CDR3 protein. The sample consists of more than 150,000 distinct CDR3 sequences, around 94% of them appearing once. The material sequenced was CD4+ T cells from PBMCs. These receptors were obtained from a human donor in good health.

The chain carries TRBV5-4 and TRBJ2-7; D remains ambiguous. The CDR3 has 14 residues. In germline, CDR1 is SGHNT, CDR2 YYREEE (reference sequence). Trimming stripped 4 bases from V and 7 bases from J, with 18 bases between. The CDR3 reads CASSPKTGPREQYF. CDR3 nucleotides: TGTGCCAGCAGCCCAAAGACTGGTCCGAGGGAGCAGTACTTC.

The chain recombines TRBV2 with TRBJ2-7; D may match TRBD1 or TRBD2 (6 bases each). The ends were cut back, 10 bases at V and 2 bases at J, with 18 bases in the middle. The CDR3 is made up of 14 amino acids. CDR1 is SNHLY and CDR2 is FYNNEI in the germline V gene. The CDR3 loop is CATKEGGNPYEQYF. The CDR3, as DNA: TGTGCCACCAAAGAGGGGGGCAATCCCTACGAGCAGTACTTC.

CDR3 in amino acids: CASSKSGGLGETQYF. The CDR3 DNA follows: TGTGCCAGCAGCAAGAGCGGGGGCCTAGGGGAGACCCAGTACTTC. The chain employs TRBV7-9 and TRBJ2-5; 8 bases fit TRBD2. CDR3 length: 15 residues. The V gene's germline CDR1 is SEHNR and CDR2 FQNEAQ (reference sequence). Losses at the gene ends were 5 bases for V and 5 bases for J; bases not matched to a gene: 10.

The genes are TRBV5-1 and TRBJ1-2; D gene unclear. The CDR3 is made up of 14 amino acids. Per the germline V gene, CDR1 is SGHRS and CDR2 is YFSETQ. The V end lost 1 base, the J end lost 0 bases, and 7 bases lay between the germline ends. The CDR3 loop is CASSLSSSNYGYTF. CDR3 DNA sequence: TGCGCCAGCAGCTTGTCATCCTCTAACTATGGCTACACCTTC.

The V gene is TRBV30, the J gene TRBJ1-4; 7 positions agree with TRBD1. The CDR3 covers 13 residues. V lost 4 bases to trimming and J lost 5 bases; unmatched junction nucleotides: 4. CDR1 is GTSNPN and CDR2 is SVGIG in the germline V gene (reference sequence). CDR3 region: CAWTGTENEKLFF. The CDR3 DNA reads TGTGCCTGGACCGGGACAGAGAATGAAAAACTGTTTTTT.

The chain employs TRBV20-1 and TRBJ2-5; 8 bases are a match to TRBD1. Germline V gives CDR1 DFQATT, CDR2 SNEGSKA (reference sequence). CDR3 length equals 15 residues. V gave up 3 bases and J gave up 2 bases; unmatched junction bases: 8. The CDR3 sequence is CSASHPNRGQETQYF. CDR3 DNA sequence: TGCAGTGCTAGCCACCCCAACAGGGGGCAAGAGACCCAGTACTTC.

The genes are TRBV7-8 and TRBJ2-3, with TRBD1 matching over 7 bases. Germline-derived CDR1 and CDR2 are SGHVS and FQNEAQ. The CDR3 is 13 amino acids. With V trimmed by 6 bases and J by 5 bases, 5 bases remained unmatched. The CDR3 DNA reads as TGTGCCAGCAGAAACAGGGGTGGAGATACGCAGTATTTT. It yields the protein CASRNRGGDTQYF. Looking up the rest from reference TRBV7-8 and TRBJ2-3 gives the full variable domain: GAGVSQSPRYKVAKRGQDVALRCDPISGHVSLFWYQQALGQGPEFLTYFQNEAQLDKSGLPSDRFFAERPEGSVSTLKIQRTQQEDSAVYLCASRNRGGDTQYFGPGTRLTVL.

The chain employs TRBV12-3 or TRBV12-4 and TRBJ2-5; D is possibly TRBD2 (5 bases). This CDR3 comprises 10 residues. V lost 5 bases and J lost 13, with 11 bases in between. DNA for the CDR3: TGTGCCAGCAGTCGGACTGCCGTGTACTTC. Translation gives CASSRTAVYF.

The V gene is TRBV5-6, the J gene TRBJ2-5; TRBD1 aligns across 8 bases. After removal of 4 bases from V and 3 bases from J, the junction contained 5 bases not matched to a gene. The length of the CDR3 is 14 residues. CDR1 is SGHDT, CDR2 YYEEEE, per germline. CDR3 coding DNA: TGTGCCAGCAGCCAACAGGGGGTTGAAGAGACCCAGTACTTC. It yields the protein CASSQQGVEETQYF.

The rearrangement links TRBV27 to TRBJ1-6; D might be TRBD1 (6 bases). CDR3 length: 14 amino acids. Germline assignment: CDR1 MNHEY and CDR2 SMNVEV (reference sequence). V was clipped by 6 bases and J by 8 bases, with 14 bases between them. For the CDR3, the DNA is TGTGCCAGCAGCCCGACAGGTACCCATTCACCCCTCCACTTT. This translates into CASSPTGTHSPLHF.

This chain connects TRBV20-1 to TRBJ1-1; 7 bases are a match to TRBD1. CDR1 is DFQATT, CDR2 SNEGSKA, per germline (reference sequence). With 7 bases clipped from V and 2 bases from J, the junction kept 4 bases outside the gene matches. CDR3 length equals 12 residues. The CDR3 sequence: CSVGTDNTEAFF. CDR3 nucleotides: TGCAGTGTTGGGACAGATAACACTGAAGCTTTCTTT.

The chain employs TRBV29-1 and TRBJ2-5; 8 bases are shared with TRBD2. Germline CDR1 reads SQVTM; CDR2 reads ANQGSEA. Trimming cost V 4 bases and J 5 bases; bases outside gene matches: 9. The CDR3 extends over 14 amino acids. CDR3 coding DNA: TGCAGCGTTGCGGTGGGGACGGGGGGGGAGACCCAGTACTTC. It translates to CSVAVGTGGETQYF.

The chain couples TRBV7-2 to TRBJ2-1; D possibly corresponds to TRBD2 (5 bases). CDR1 and CDR2 from the germline V gene are SGHTA and FQGNSA. This CDR3 has 13 residues. The germline V and J ends were trimmed by 1 base and 6 bases, with 7 bases remaining between them. The CDR3 bases are TGTGCCAGCAGCTTAGTCGCGGGCAATGAGCAGTTCTTC. Translated: CASSLVAGNEQFF.

The chain has TRBV18 and TRBJ1-1; D is ambiguous. The CDR3 totals 13 residues. Germline loops: CDR1 KGHSH, CDR2 LQKENI. The V end lost 2 bases, the J end lost 7 bases, and 11 bases lay between the germline ends. The CDR3: CASSPELLGEAFF. The CDR3 region has the DNA TGTGCCAGCTCACCAGAGTTGCTAGGTGAAGCTTTCTTT.

This clonotype was recorded a few times. V usage is TRBV30 and J usage is TRBJ2-1; TRBD2 matches at 8 bases. Germline CDR1 is GTSNPN and CDR2 is SVGIG (reference sequence). The CDR3 contains 13 residues. V trimming: 2 bases; J trimming: 5 bases; junction bases outside the gene matches: 2. The CDR3 spells CAWSTSGNNEQFF. The DNA for the CDR3 is TGTGCCTGGAGTACTAGCGGAAACAATGAGCAGTTCTTC.

This chain uses TRBV6-2 or TRBV6-3 with TRBJ1-2, with D perhaps matching TRBD1 (6 bases). V was pared by 8 bases and J by 6 bases, with 13 bases between. Germline V gene sequence: CDR1 MNHEY, CDR2 SVGEGT. This CDR3 spans 12 amino acids. The CDR3 bases are TGTGCCAGCCGGCCGGCAGGGGATGGCTACACCTTC. As protein: CASRPAGDGYTF.

The V gene is TRBV29-1, the J gene TRBJ2-1; a possible D gene is TRBD2 (5 bases). Between the trimmed V and J ends, which lost 3 bases and 9 bases, there was a span of 12 bases. The CDR3 runs 12 residues. Germline CDR1 and CDR2: SQVTM and ANQGSEA. DNA for the CDR3: TGCAGCGTTGAGTATCGGGGTGGTGAGCAGTTCTTC. It translates to CSVEYRGGEQFF.

This clonotype was seen once. The chain links TRBV23-1 to TRBJ1-2; 9 bases agree with TRBD1. TRBV23-1 is placed among ORFs of uncertain function. J was trimmed by 7 bases and V by 8 bases; bases with no gene match: 8. The CDR3 consists of 13 residues. CDR3 DNA: TGCGCCAGCCGACAGGGGGAGGCTTTTGGCTACACCTTC. Its protein is CASRQGEAFGYTF.

The chain recombines TRBV12-3 or TRBV12-4 with TRBJ2-5, with 7 nucleotides matching TRBD1. The V gene end was trimmed by 4 bases and the J gene end by 3 bases; junction bases not matched to a gene: 2. The CDR3 is 13 residues long. The CDR3 here is CASSYRGEETQYF. In DNA form, the CDR3 reads TGTGCCAGCAGTTACAGGGGAGAAGAGACCCAGTACTTC.

The chain is built from TRBV20-1 and TRBJ2-5, with D unresolved. V was clipped by 5 bases and J by 1 base, with 11 bases between them. The germline gives CDR1 DFQATT, CDR2 SNEGSKA (reference sequence). The CDR3 loop spans 13 amino acids. The CDR3 spells CSAPRTAQETQYF. CDR3 sequence (DNA): TGCAGTGCTCCCCGAACAGCCCAAGAGACCCAGTACTTC.

The V and J genes are TRBV7-9 and TRBJ2-1; D ambiguous. Trimming removed 7 bases from V and 7 bases from J, with 14 bases in between. Germline loops: CDR1 SEHNR, CDR2 FQNEAQ (reference sequence). CDR3 size: 13 residues. The CDR3 region is CASKRSEQNEQFF. For the CDR3, the DNA is TGTGCCAGCAAGAGGTCCGAGCAAAATGAGCAGTTCTTC.

V is TRBV15 and J is TRBJ1-4; the D gene is possibly TRBD1 (5 bases). Germline V gives CDR1 LNHNV, CDR2 YYDKDF (reference sequence). Between the trimmed V and J ends, which lost 8 bases and 11 bases, there was a span of 18 bases. The CDR3 runs to 13 residues. This CDR3 reads CATLGDGSDKLFF. As DNA, the CDR3 is TGTGCCACCTTAGGGGATGGGTCCGACAAACTGTTTTTT. The full variable domain, its missing parts supplied by reference TRBV15 and TRBJ1-4, is DAMVIQNPRYQVTQFGKPVTLSCSQTLNHNVMYWYQQKSSQAPKLLFHYYDKDFNNEADTPDNFQSRRPNTSFCFLDIRSPGLGDTAMYLCATLGDGSDKLFFGSGTQLSVL.

This rearrangement joins TRBV20-1 to TRBJ1-2; D unclear. The CDR3 contains 12 residues. Germline values: CDR1 DFQATT, CDR2 SNEGSKA (reference sequence). Deletions cut 3 bases from V and 8 bases from J, with 13 bases between. The CDR3 DNA sequence: TGCAGTGCTAGGGTCGGATATACCGGCTACACCTTC. The encoded protein is CSARVGYTGYTF.

This clonotype was counted between two and nine times. The chain combines TRBV3-1 with TRBJ1-1, with D tentatively TRBD1 (5 bases). From germline, CDR1 is LGHDT and CDR2 YNNKEL (reference sequence). The CDR3 is made up of 13 amino acids. Trimming left V 4 bases short and J 5 bases short, with 11 bases between. The CDR3 coding sequence is TGTGCCAGCAGCCTTCAGGGTGGTACTGAAGCTTTCTTT. Encoded protein: CASSLQGGTEAFF.

The genes are TRBV28 and TRBJ2-6, with D uncertain. The CDR3 contains 12 residues. V was clipped by 10 bases and J by 9 bases, with 13 bases between them. Germline V gene data show CDR1 as MDHEN and CDR2 as SYDVKM. The CDR3 here is CATRNMVNVLTF. The CDR3 DNA reads TGTGCCACCCGGAATATGGTCAACGTCCTGACTTTC.

The chain uses TRBV12-3 or TRBV12-4 and TRBJ1-5; D is possibly TRBD1 (6 bases). The CDR3 covers 15 residues. Trimming stripped 2 bases from V and 7 bases from J, with 15 bases between. The CDR3 here is CASSLTRQAGQPQHF. The CDR3 DNA reads as TGTGCCAGCAGTTTAACCAGACAGGCGGGCCAGCCCCAGCATTTT.